This T cell receptor (beta chain) was identified in a study of regulatory T cells in long-lasting Graves disease (dated by TCRdb to the early 2020s). Regarding the research as a whole: Antithyroid drugs had been taken for less than 3 months by newly diagnosed Graves' disease patients. Patients with persistent Graves' disease were compared with patients with newly diagnosed Graves' disease using TCR sequencing and RNA sequencing of peripheral blood. A total of approximately 35 samples underwent TCR sequencing: some 13 from persistent and about 20 from newly diagnosed Graves' disease patients. The study was conducted in China and was registered as a clinical trial.

In this sample, this clonotype turned up many times. It has no known antigen specificity. The sample holds no much larger clone one base away, and base qualities are not on file. This sample's time point label indicates: newly diagnosed GD, antithyroid drugs for less than 3 months. For both TCR sequencing and RNA sequencing, RNA was extracted from PBMCs using TRIzol. Graves' disease was diagnosed according to American Thyroid Association guidelines. Patients for the study were recruited at an endocrinology department in Xi'an, China. Each patient gave 7.5 to 10 milliliters of peripheral blood, collected in an EDTA anticoagulant tube. Ficoll Paque Plus density gradient separation was used to isolate PBMCs, and no further T cell sorting was performed. An Agilent 2100 Bioanalyzer and agarose gel were used to check RNA quality, while a NanoDrop 2000 measured RNA concentration. Library prep was done by multiplex PCR. The run used an Illumina HiSeq 4000. To build TCR beta libraries, CDR3 regions were amplified by Arm-PCR using iRepertoire HTBI primers. PCR products were gel purified before sequencing. For the original study's pipeline: A total of under 80 TRBV and 14 TRBJ segments were identified across samples and were used for gene usage analysis of CDR3 amino acid clonotypes. Filtered high-quality paired reads were merged into contigs using COPE and FqMerger. BLAST was used to align contigs to the IMGT TRBV, TRBD and TRBJ reference genes, and CDR3 was defined following IMGT. Highly expanded clones were defined as clonotypes with a frequency above 0.1%. Shannon entropy served as the measure of repertoire diversity, while the Gini coefficient captured V-J evenness. A clonotype found in more than one individual was treated as public. Starting from the raw public reads, TCRdb applied fastp trimming at Q25, assembled clones with MiXCR and retained in-frame beta chains. Rows matching on CDR3 protein sequence are summarized as one entry with the most common DNA and genes. The V and J calls follow TCRdb's processing rather than the paper's. Recorded for this sample are over 350,000 distinct CDR3 sequences; about 15% of them occurred a single time. Jointly, the top ten make up roughly a sixth of the sample.

The germline V gene yields SQVTM for CDR1 and ANQGSEA for CDR2. V lost 4 bases and J lost 3 bases; the stretch between them is 12 bases long. The CDR3 goes from the cysteine to the phenylalanine over 13 residues. The kept DNA is CDR3 alone, 39 bases in frame from the first base. Beyond this particular receptor, the publication reports: Lower TCR Shannon entropy and fewer highly expanded clones were observed in persistent Graves' disease patients than in newly diagnosed patients, which suggested clonal expansion. TRBV28, TRBJ1-2 and TRBJ2-5 were preferentially used in persistent disease, while TRBV20-1 and TRBJ2-1 were favored in newly diagnosed disease. The authors noted that the small sample size was a limitation that may lower accuracy. The study examined only peripheral blood because the primary lesion, thyroid tissue, could not be accessed. Persistent patients shared more public clonotypes among themselves (more than 2,500) than newly diagnosed patients did (about 900). Only the TCR beta chain was sequenced and analyzed.

These data also featured in a second study, about T cells in Graves' hyperthyroidism and ophthalmopathy. Looking at the second paper: A patient counted as having stable Graves' hyperthyroidism if no progression to ophthalmopathy occurred over 18 months of follow-up. The hyperthyroidism patients were between 18 and 65 years old and newly diagnosed, with a disease duration of less than 2 months. Patients with uncontrolled infections, other autoimmune diseases, pregnancy or lactation were excluded. Diagnoses relied on clinical symptoms, serum thyroxine and TRAb, thyroid ultrasound and orbital computed tomography. The first round of RT-PCR for the TCR CDR3 was performed with the HTBI primer set and the Qiagen OneStep RT-PCR kit. Most expanded thyroid clonotypes (frequency above 0.001) were also detected in blood, suggesting blood repertoires may reflect thyroid immune responses. Ophthalmopathy was separated from stable hyperthyroidism by a 13 V-J signature model, with approximately 89% sensitivity and approximately 81% specificity obtained in cross-validation and 80%/75% obtained in testing. In validation, the model predicted progression to ophthalmopathy with approximately 70% sensitivity and 72% to 85% specificity, a median of about 6.7 months before onset. TCR V-J signatures able to tell the groups apart were searched for in a discovery cohort of about a hundred patients, of whom 43 had Graves' ophthalmopathy and under 65 had stable Graves' hyperthyroidism. An independent validation cohort of under 20 hyperthyroidism patients and about 15 patients who later progressed to ophthalmopathy tested prospective prediction of ophthalmopathy. The 100 or so discovery patients were randomly divided into training and test sets at a 7:3 ratio. In more than 5 Graves' hyperthyroidism patients, the study also compared T-cell repertoires from thyroid tissue with T-cell repertoires from blood. Once sampling was done, hyperthyroidism patients were given methimazole at a starting dose of 30 mg daily, whereas ophthalmopathy patients were given high-dose intravenous methylprednisolone. Libraries were constructed in a second round of multiplex PCR, after which size selection and purification were carried out. Libraries were sequenced paired-end with 100 bp reads on an Illumina HiSeq2000. SOAPnuke was used to process the raw data, removing reads that contained adapters or uncalled bases, had a mean Phred below 15, or lacked an exact match to the constant primer or identifier. COPE v1.2.5 was used to merge high-quality paired reads, and clonotypes were defined as unique nucleotide sequences. MiTCR v1.1 was used to align the clonotypes against IMGT TRBV, TRBD and TRBJ reference segments. Analysis was restricted to V-J combinations with a frequency above 0.0001, which covered 98% to 99.2% of repertoires. A TCS score was defined as the ratio of F50 (clonal expansion) to E x V (chaos), with BLOSUM62-based TCRdist applied between CDR3 peptides within each V-J. Welch's t-statistics and random forest reduced several hundred V-J features to 13, which were used in a naive Bayes classifier (R e1071). Sample size was not statistically predetermined, and investigators were not blinded to group allocation. TCR Vbeta CDR3 sequencing of around 130 peripheral blood samples (over 40 ophthalmopathy, roughly 74 hyperthyroidism and roughly 17 progressor patients) is reported in the paper.

The source was peripheral blood mononuclear cells (PBMCs), collected at new diagnosis, from a patient treated with antithyroid drugs. The receptor was isolated from a woman aged 45-65 years with Graves disease. Donor details come from another sample of the same person, matched by shared clones. The receptor chain draws on TRBV29-1 and TRBJ1-1, and perhaps TRBD1 as D gene, on 6 matching bases. The CDR3 region: CSVAEGVDTEAFF. The DNA is TGCAGCGTTGCCGAGGGGGTGGACACTGAAGCTTTCTTT.